The present T cell receptor beta chain was sequenced within a study of cytomegalovirus exposure and HLA in healthy donors. Study findings and constraints: Using the classifier, cytomegalovirus status was reportedly diagnosed with high specificity and sensitivity. Most sequenced TCRs were rare (though some public TCRs occurred in many donors). The tendency of first-cohort TCR clusters to co-occur in the approximately 110 validation repertoires was the finding of a later analysis.

Clones were read by immunoSEQ multiplex PCR, and TCRdb kept only the in-frame ones, dropping some. The data contain more than 300,000 clones, more than 80% of them singletons. Germline lookup yields CDR1 SGHRS and CDR2 YFSETQ. Trimming left V 3 bases short and J 8 bases short, with 14 bases between. The CDR3 consists of 14 residues. A single count supports this clone. Its antigen is unknown. The sequenced sample consisted of PBMCs. The clonotype originates from a woman aged 18-29 years in good health and CMV-seronegative. The rearrangement links TRBV5-1 to TRBJ1-4; D remains ambiguous. In nucleotides, the CDR3 is TGCGCCAGCAGCTCGGGAGTAGAGGGAGAAAAACTGTTTTTT. Protein product: CASSSGVEGEKLFF. Complete variable domain (other parts from reference TRBV5-1 and TRBJ1-4): KAGVTQTPRYLIKTRGQQVTLSCSPISGHRSVSWYQQTPGQGLQFLFEYFSETQRNKGNFPGRFSGRQFSNSRSEMNVSTLELGDSALYLCASSSGVEGEKLFFGSGTQLSVL.